A selection of T cell receptor beta chains follows, all from one sample in a study of blood T cell repertoires in COVID-19. Assay used: immunoSEQ multiplex PCR; TCRdb lists only in-frame clones, some missing. The data contain about 230,000 clones, 84% of them singletons. The specimen sequenced was peripheral blood. The receptors derive from a middle-aged man who had recovered from COVID-19. Each CDR3 is given with its conserved first and last residue. The order of the fields is D gene, V gene, clone size, J gene, CDR3 protein, CDR3 DNA. D genes are given only for firm matches. Only part of the rows carry a size: once, few, many, or a class if the clone is expanded.

>.|TRBV3-1/TRBV3-2|.|TRBJ1-6
CASSQDPGNSPLHF
TGTGCCAGCAGCCAAGATCCGGGGAATTCACCCCTCCACTTT
>TRBD2|TRBV11-3|.|TRBJ2-5
CASSLDRTSGGYQETQYF
TGTGCCAGCAGCTTAGACCGGACTAGCGGGGGGTACCAAGAGACCCAGTACTTC
>.|TRBV7-8|.|TRBJ1-5
CASSSGHSNQPQHF
TGTGCCAGCAGCTCGGGACATAGCAATCAGCCCCAGCATTTT
>.|TRBV6-1|.|TRBJ1-1
CASSEKRSEAFF
TGTGCCAGCAGTGAAAAGAGGTCTGAAGCTTTCTTT
>TRBD1|TRBV7-2|once|TRBJ1-2
CASSLLGQGDGYTF
TGTGCCAGCAGCTTACTGGGACAGGGAGACGGCTACACCTTC
>TRBD1|TRBV5-6|.|TRBJ2-5
CASSLGTGQGKTQYF
TGTGCCAGCAGCCTAGGGACAGGGCAGGGGAAGACCCAGTACTTC
>.|TRBV5-4|few|TRBJ2-3
CASSPARQDTQYF
TGTGCCAGCAGCCCAGCCAGACAAGATACGCAGTATTTT
>.|TRBV6-2/TRBV6-3|.|TRBJ2-7
CASSRGYEQYF
TGTGCCAGCAGTAGGGGCTACGAGCAGTACTTC
>.|TRBV30|once|TRBJ2-2
CAWIGRGRTGELFF
TGTGCCTGGATCGGCAGGGGGAGGACCGGGGAGCTGTTTTTT
>.|TRBV24-1|.|TRBJ2-3
CATSDTSPPRTQYF
TGTGCCACCAGTGACACTTCTCCCCCTCGTACGCAGTATTTT
>TRBD2|TRBV5-5|.|TRBJ2-1
CASSPLAGENEQFF
TGTGCCAGCAGCCCGTTAGCGGGAGAAAATGAGCAGTTCTTC
>.|TRBV7-2|.|TRBJ2-7
CASSLVGGSYEQYF
TGTGCCAGCAGCTTAGTTGGGGGGTCTTACGAGCAGTACTTC
>.|TRBV11-2|.|TRBJ2-5
CASSLAVGRVETQYF
TGTGCCAGCAGCTTAGCGGTCGGCAGGGTGGAGACCCAGTACTTC
>.|TRBV12-3/TRBV12-4|.|TRBJ1-1
CASSPLNTEAFF
TGTGCCAGCAGTCCTCTGAACACTGAAGCTTTCTTT
>.|TRBV30|.|TRBJ2-7
CAWRGASYEQYF
TGTGCCTGGAGAGGAGCCTCCTACGAGCAGTACTTC
>TRBD1|TRBV5-8|many|TRBJ1-1
CASSMTGENTEAFF
TGTGCCAGCAGCATGACAGGGGAGAACACTGAAGCTTTCTTT
>TRBD1|TRBV19|.|TRBJ2-7
CASSIRTGVEQYF
TGTGCCAGTAGTATAAGGACAGGGGTCGAGCAGTACTTC
>TRBD2|TRBV7-9|.|TRBJ2-3
CASSLALSGSTDTQYF
TGTGCCAGCAGCTTAGCGCTTAGCGGGAGTACAGATACGCAGTATTTT
>.|TRBV6-2/TRBV6-3|.|TRBJ2-2
CASSLRGNGELFF
TGTGCCAGCAGTTTGAGGGGGAACGGGGAGCTGTTTTTT
>TRBD2|TRBV6-2/TRBV6-3|.|TRBJ2-1
CASSYRLTSGAYNEQFF
TGTGCCAGCAGTTACCGTCTTACTAGCGGGGCTTACAATGAGCAGTTCTTC
>.|TRBV29-1|.|TRBJ1-4
CSASLATNEKLFF
TGCAGCGCATCTTTAGCAACTAATGAAAAACTGTTTTTT
>.|TRBV15|.|TRBJ2-7
CATSRARPGSFSYEQYF
TGTGCCACCAGCAGAGCACGACCGGGTTCTTTCTCCTACGAGCAGTACTTC
>.|TRBV2|.|TRBJ1-6
CASSEALQGVAQF
TGTGCCAGCAGTGAAGCGCTTCAAGGGGTCGCCCAGTTT
>TRBD2|TRBV18|.|TRBJ2-7
CASSPPGGTRYEQYF
TGTGCCAGCTCACCACCGGGAGGGACTCGCTACGAGCAGTACTTC
>.|TRBV15|.|TRBJ1-1
CATSRVRSANTEAFF
TGTGCCACCAGCAGAGTACGCAGCGCAAACACTGAAGCTTTCTTT
>.|TRBV9|.|TRBJ1-6
CASSVDRSSYNSPLHF
TGTGCCAGCAGCGTAGACAGAAGCTCCTATAATTCACCCCTCCACTTT
>.|TRBV30|.|TRBJ2-5
CAWSVIRGQETQYF
TGTGCCTGGAGTGTAATCCGGGGCCAAGAGACCCAGTACTTC
>TRBD1|TRBV19|.|TRBJ1-2
CASSTGQYPIDYTF
TGTGCCAGTAGTACGGGACAGTATCCCATTGACTACACCTTC
>.|TRBV5-8|.|TRBJ2-3
CASSLGGGGINRDTQYF
TGTGCCAGCAGCTTGGGAGGCGGCGGGATTAATCGAGATACGCAGTATTTT
>.|TRBV7-9|.|TRBJ1-2
CASSRPPGNGYTF
TGTGCCAGCAGCCGACCCCCGGGGAATGGCTACACCTTC
>.|TRBV2|.|TRBJ1-5
CASSLTGSNQPQHF
TGTGCCAGCAGCCTCACAGGTAGCAATCAGCCCCAGCATTTT
>.|TRBV9|.|TRBJ1-2
CASSVGGYGYTF
TGTGCCAGCAGCGTAGGAGGGTACGGCTACACCTTC
>.|TRBV10-3|few|TRBJ2-1
CAISESRAGENEQFF
TGTGCCATCAGTGAGTCGCGGGCCGGGGAGAATGAGCAGTTCTTC
>TRBD2|TRBV6-2/TRBV6-3|few|TRBJ2-3
CASSYSTGTSGPTSYTDTQYF
TGTGCCAGCAGTTACTCCACCGGGACTAGCGGGCCCACTAGTTACACAGATACGCAGTATTTT
>.|TRBV7-9|few|TRBJ2-7
CASSLAGLLSYEQYF
TGTGCCAGCAGCTTAGCGGGACTGCTCTCCTACGAGCAGTACTTC
>TRBD1|TRBV5-1|once|TRBJ1-1
CASSFGQGTEAFF
TGCGCCAGCAGCTTTGGACAGGGGACTGAAGCTTTCTTT
>.|TRBV19|.|TRBJ2-6
CASKGQFAGANVLTF
TGTGCCAGTAAGGGGCAGTTTGCTGGGGCCAACGTCCTGACTTTC
>.|TRBV29-1|.|TRBJ1-1
CSAQLGETEAFF
TGCAGCGCCCAGTTAGGGGAAACTGAAGCTTTCTTT
>TRBD2|TRBV27|.|TRBJ2-1
CASSSGLAGVHEQFF
TGTGCCAGCAGTTCGGGACTAGCCGGGGTTCATGAGCAGTTCTTC
>TRBD2|TRBV2|.|TRBJ2-7
CASRGERDSYEQYF
TGTGCCAGCAGGGGGGAGCGGGACTCCTACGAGCAGTACTTC
>.|TRBV27|once|TRBJ2-7
CASSSLGREQYF
TGTGCCAGCAGTTCCCTTGGCCGCGAGCAGTACTTC
>.|TRBV5-6|.|TRBJ1-2
CASSLGGRYSYGYTF
TGTGCCAGCAGCTTGGGGGGCCGTTACAGTTATGGCTACACCTTC
>TRBD2|TRBV7-9|.|TRBJ2-3
CASSLLAGSTDTQYF
TGTGCCAGCAGCTTATTAGCGGGAAGCACAGATACGCAGTATTTT
>TRBD2|TRBV2|.|TRBJ2-7
CPTGAGLDSGRADTHEQYF
TGTCCGACCGGGGCAGGACTCGACAGCGGGAGGGCCGATACCCACGAGCAGTACTTC
>.|TRBV11-2|few|TRBJ1-3
CASSLNFRGNTIYF
TGTGCCAGCAGCTTAAATTTTAGGGGGAACACCATATATTTT
>.|TRBV4-1|.|TRBJ2-7
CASSPQAGTPYEQYF
TGCGCCAGCAGCCCGCAAGCCGGGACACCTTACGAGCAGTACTTC
>.|TRBV10-2|.|TRBJ2-7
CASTGGLSYEQYF
TGCGCCAGCACGGGCGGGCTTTCCTACGAGCAGTACTTC
>.|TRBV9|.|TRBJ2-3
CASTQNADTQYF
TGTGCCAGCACCCAGAACGCAGATACGCAGTATTTT
>.|TRBV18|.|TRBJ1-6
CASSPTAAQPLCPLHF
TGTGCCAGCTCACCGACCGCTGCACAGCCTTTGTGTCCCCTCCACTTT
>TRBD1|TRBV5-1|.|TRBJ2-1
CASIGTASDEQFF
TGCGCCAGCATCGGGACAGCCAGCGATGAGCAGTTCTTC